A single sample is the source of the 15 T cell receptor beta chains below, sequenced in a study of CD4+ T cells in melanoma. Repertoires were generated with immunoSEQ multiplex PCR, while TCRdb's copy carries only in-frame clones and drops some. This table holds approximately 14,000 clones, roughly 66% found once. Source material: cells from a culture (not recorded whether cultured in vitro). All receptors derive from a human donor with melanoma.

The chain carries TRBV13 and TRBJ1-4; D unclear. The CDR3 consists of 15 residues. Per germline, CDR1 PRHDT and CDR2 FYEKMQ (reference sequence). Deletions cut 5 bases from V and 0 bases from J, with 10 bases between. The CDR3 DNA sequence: TGTGCCAGCAGCCTGACTCGTGCAACTAATGAAAAACTGTTTTTT. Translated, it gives CASSLTRATNEKLFF.

CDR3 amino acids: CASSTIPTGAYQETQYF. CDR3 DNA: TGTGCCAGCAGCACCATTCCGACAGGGGCGTACCAAGAGACCCAGTACTTC. The gene calls are TRBV27 and TRBJ2-5; TRBD1 agrees at 8 bases. The CDR3 runs to 17 residues. Unmatched junction bases numbered 12, after V lost 6 bases and J lost 0 bases. Germline V CDR1 and CDR2: MNHEY, SMNVEV (reference sequence).

The CDR3 bases are TGCGCCAGCAGTCAATCGGGAGGGAGGATACGTCAGCCCCAGCATTTT. Amino acids: CASSQSGGRIRQPQHF. V gene TRBV23-1 combines with J gene TRBJ1-5, with D hard to call. TRBV23-1 is annotated as an ORF whose role is uncertain. Trimming stripped 0 bases from V and 6 bases from J, with 15 bases between. The CDR3 consists of 16 residues.

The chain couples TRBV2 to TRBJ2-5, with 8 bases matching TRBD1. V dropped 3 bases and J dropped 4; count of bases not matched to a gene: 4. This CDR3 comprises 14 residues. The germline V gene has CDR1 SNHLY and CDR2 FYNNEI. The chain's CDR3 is CASSDEQGGETQYF. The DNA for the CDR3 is TGTGCCAGCAGTGATGAACAGGGGGGAGAGACCCAGTACTTC.

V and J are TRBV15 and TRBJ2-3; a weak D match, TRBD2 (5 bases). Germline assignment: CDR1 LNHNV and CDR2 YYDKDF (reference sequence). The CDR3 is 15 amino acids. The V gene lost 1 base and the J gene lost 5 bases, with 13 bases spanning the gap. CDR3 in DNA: TGTGCCACCAGCAGAGCCTTGGGCGGGCTAGATACGCAGTATTTT. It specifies CATSRALGGLDTQYF. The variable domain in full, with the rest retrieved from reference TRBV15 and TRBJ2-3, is DAMVIQNPRYQVTQFGKPVTLSCSQTLNHNVMYWYQQKSSQAPKLLFHYYDKDFNNEADTPDNFQSRRPNTSFCFLDIRSPGLGDTAMYLCATSRALGGLDTQYFGPGTRLTVL.

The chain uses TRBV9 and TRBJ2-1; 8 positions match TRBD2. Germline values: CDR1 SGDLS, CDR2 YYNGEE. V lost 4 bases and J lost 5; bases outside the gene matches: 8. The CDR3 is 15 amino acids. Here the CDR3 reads CASSINGGAHNEQFF. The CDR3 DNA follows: TGTGCCAGCAGCATTAACGGGGGGGCCCACAATGAGCAGTTCTTC.

This CDR3 is CASSYGGPTDTQYF. The DNA for the CDR3 is TGTGCCAGCAGTTACGGGGGGCCAACAGATACGCAGTATTTT. The V gene is TRBV6-6, the J gene TRBJ2-3; D may match TRBD1 or TRBD2 (6 bases each). V lost 2 bases and J 3 bases, leaving 9 bases between the germline ends. The V gene's germline CDR1 is MNHNY and CDR2 SVGAGI (reference sequence). The CDR3 contains 14 residues.

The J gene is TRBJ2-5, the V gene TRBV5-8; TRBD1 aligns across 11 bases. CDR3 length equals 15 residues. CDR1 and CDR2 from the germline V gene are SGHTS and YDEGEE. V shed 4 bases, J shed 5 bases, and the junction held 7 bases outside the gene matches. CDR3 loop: CASSGFGQGAETQYF. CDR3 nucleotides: TGTGCCAGCAGCGGATTTGGACAGGGGGCGGAGACCCAGTACTTC.

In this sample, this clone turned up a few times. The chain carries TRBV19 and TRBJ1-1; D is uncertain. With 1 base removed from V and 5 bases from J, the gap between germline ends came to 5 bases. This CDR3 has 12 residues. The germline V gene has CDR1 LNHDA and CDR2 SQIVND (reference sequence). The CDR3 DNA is TGTGCCAGTAGTATAGGATTGACTGAAGCTTTCTTT. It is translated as CASSIGLTEAFF.

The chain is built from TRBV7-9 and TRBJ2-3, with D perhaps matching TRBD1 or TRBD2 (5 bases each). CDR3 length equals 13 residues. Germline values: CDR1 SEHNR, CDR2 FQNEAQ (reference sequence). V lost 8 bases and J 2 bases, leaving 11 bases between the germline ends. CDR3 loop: CASRGPPTDTQYF. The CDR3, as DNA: TGTGCCAGCCGGGGCCCACCCACAGATACGCAGTATTTT.

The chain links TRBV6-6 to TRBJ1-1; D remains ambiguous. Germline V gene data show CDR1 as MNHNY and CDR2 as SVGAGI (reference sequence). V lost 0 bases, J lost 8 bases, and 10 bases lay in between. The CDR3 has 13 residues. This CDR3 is CASSYSNGDEAFF. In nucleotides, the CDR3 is TGTGCCAGCAGTTACTCGAACGGAGACGAAGCTTTCTTT.

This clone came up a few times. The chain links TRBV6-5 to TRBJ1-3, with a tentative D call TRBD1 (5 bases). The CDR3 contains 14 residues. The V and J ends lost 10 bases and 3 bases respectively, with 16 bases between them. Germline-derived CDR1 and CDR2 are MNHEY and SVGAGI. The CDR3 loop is CATKSWDDGNTIYF. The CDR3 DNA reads TGTGCCACCAAGTCCTGGGACGATGGAAACACCATATATTTT.

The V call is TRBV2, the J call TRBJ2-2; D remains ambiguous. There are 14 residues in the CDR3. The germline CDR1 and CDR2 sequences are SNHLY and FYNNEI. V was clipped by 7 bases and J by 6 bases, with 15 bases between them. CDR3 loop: CASKKTDAAGELFF. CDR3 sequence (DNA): TGTGCCAGCAAAAAGACTGACGCTGCCGGGGAGCTGTTTTTT. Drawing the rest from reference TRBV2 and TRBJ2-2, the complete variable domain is EPEVTQTPSHQVTQMGQEVILRCVPISNHLYFYWYRQILGQKVEFLVSFYNNEISEKSEIFDDQFSVERPDGSNFTLKIRSTKLEDSAMYFCASKKTDAAGELFFGEGSRLTVL.

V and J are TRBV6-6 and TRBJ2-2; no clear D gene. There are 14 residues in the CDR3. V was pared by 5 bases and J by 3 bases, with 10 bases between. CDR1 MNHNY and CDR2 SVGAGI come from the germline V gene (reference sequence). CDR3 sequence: CASSRFGYTGELFF. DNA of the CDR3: TGTGCCAGCAGTAGATTTGGTTACACCGGGGAGCTGTTTTTT.

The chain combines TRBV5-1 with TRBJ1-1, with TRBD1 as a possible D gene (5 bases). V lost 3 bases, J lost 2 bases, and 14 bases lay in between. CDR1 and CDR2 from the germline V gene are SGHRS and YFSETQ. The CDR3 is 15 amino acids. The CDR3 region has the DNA TGCGCCAGCAGCTGGGTCCGTGGGGGTAACACTGAAGCTTTCTTT. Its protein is CASSWVRGGNTEAFF.